Listed below are T cell receptor beta chains from one sample, sequenced in a study of T cells in Graves' hyperthyroidism and ophthalmopathy. TCRdb re-analysed the multiplex PCR reads in MiXCR, keeping a single row per CDR3 protein. The repertoire has 800,000 or so distinct CDR3 sequences, around 38% of them found once; the top ten carry approximately 10%. Sequencing input: blood. These receptors were taken from a man aged 18 to 35 with Graves' hyperthyroidism. CDR3s include the opening cysteine and the closing phenylalanine or tryptophan. A D gene is named only where the DNA matches it firmly. Clone size appears in some rows only: once, few, many, or a class for an expanded clone.

V gene	clone size	J gene	D gene	CDR3 protein	CDR3 DNA
TRBV4-1	few	TRBJ2-5	.	CASSLHTGETQYF	TGCGCCAGCAGCCTACATACAGGGGAGACCCAGTACTTC
TRBV11-1	.	TRBJ2-7	TRBD1	CASSSPGQARYEQYF	TGTGCCAGCAGCTCACCGGGACAGGCGCGCTACGAGCAGTACTTC
TRBV2	.	TRBJ2-2	.	CASPPTRQTEAGELFF	TGTGCCAGCCCCCCCACCCGACAGACTGAGGCCGGGGAGCTGTTTTTT
TRBV10-3	many	TRBJ2-7	.	CAITDTDYEQYF	TGTGCCATCACCGACACGGACTACGAGCAGTACTTC
TRBV7-6	.	TRBJ1-5	.	CASSLWSHQPQHF	TGTGCCAGCAGCTTGTGGAGCCATCAGCCCCAGCATTTT
TRBV7-4	.	TRBJ2-7	TRBD2	CASSPKPGTSGQYEQYF	TGTGCCAGCAGCCCCAAGCCCGGGACTAGCGGGCAGTACGAGCAGTACTTC
TRBV7-9	.	TRBJ2-7	TRBD2	CASSLSTSGRGAYEQYF	TGTGCCAGCAGCCTATCGACTAGCGGGAGGGGCGCTTACGAGCAGTACTTC
TRBV29-1	many	TRBJ2-7	.	CSVEGGTGVQTGSYEQYF	TGCAGCGTTGAGGGGGGAACAGGCGTTCAGACAGGATCCTACGAGCAGTACTTC
TRBV6-6	.	TRBJ2-7	.	CASNPGTDYEQYF	TGTGCCAGCAATCCCGGGACCGACTACGAGCAGTACTTC
TRBV6-1	.	TRBJ2-7	TRBD2	CATGLAGEQYF	TGTGCCACCGGACTAGCGGGGGAGCAGTACTTC
TRBV10-2	.	TRBJ2-5	TRBD2	CASRPGASGRARETQYF	TGTGCCAGCAGACCCGGGGCTAGCGGGAGGGCACGGGAGACCCAGTACTTC
TRBV10-3	many	TRBJ2-5	.	CAISEEGAETQYF	TGTGCCATCAGTGAGGAGGGTGCGGAGACCCAGTACTTC
TRBV29-1	many	TRBJ2-7	.	CSVELGGTISYEQYF	TGCAGCGTTGAACTGGGGGGCACGATATCCTACGAGCAGTACTTC
TRBV20-1	many	TRBJ1-5	.	CSASPRAGQPQHF	TGCAGTGCTAGTCCCCGGGCAGGACAGCCCCAGCATTTT
TRBV20-1	once	TRBJ1-1	.	CSVNSRWGATEAFF	TGCAGTGTTAATAGTCGGTGGGGAGCCACTGAAGCTTTCTTT
TRBV4-1	.	TRBJ1-6	.	CASSPDNGRSSYNSPLHF	TGCGCCAGCAGCCCCGACAATGGCAGGAGCTCCTATAATTCACCCCTCCACTTT
TRBV14	.	TRBJ2-6	.	CASSQLDGNSGANVLTF	TGTGCCAGCAGCCAACTCGACGGAAACTCTGGGGCCAACGTCCTGACTTTC
TRBV19	.	TRBJ2-2	.	CASSTQTRNTGELFF	TGTGCCAGTAGTACCCAGACCAGGAACACCGGGGAGCTGTTTTTT
TRBV3-1	few	TRBJ1-2	.	CASSQAPSYGYTF	TGTGCCAGCAGCCAAGCTCCGAGCTATGGCTACACCTTC
TRBV2	.	TRBJ2-2	TRBD1	CASSVGQGSLTGELFF	TGTGCCAGCAGTGTTGGACAGGGTTCGTTGACCGGGGAGCTGTTTTTT
TRBV15	few	TRBJ2-7	TRBD2	CATSKILAGDRYEQYF	TGTGCCACCAGCAAAATACTAGCGGGAGATAGGTACGAGCAGTACTTC
TRBV7-6	many	TRBJ1-1	.	CASSLAAGPASYTEAFF	TGTGCCAGCAGCTTAGCCGCCGGGCCTGCCTCGTACACTGAAGCTTTCTTT
TRBV20-1	.	TRBJ2-6	.	CSAQAGQIEAF	TGCAGTGCTCAGGCAGGGCAAATTGAAGCTTTC
TRBV29-1	.	TRBJ1-2	.	CSVGADYGYTF	TGCAGCGTAGGGGCGGACTATGGCTACACCTTC
TRBV5-4	.	TRBJ2-5	.	CASSFFGGEETQYF	TGTGCCAGCAGCTTTTTTGGCGGGGAAGAGACCCAGTACTTC
TRBV10-3	many	TRBJ2-2	.	CAITEGSGELFF	TGTGCCATCACCGAGGGGTCCGGGGAGCTGTTTTTT